This note documents a single T cell receptor (beta chain) sequence. Its antigen is not known. This record belongs to a study of early T cells in non-severe SARS-CoV-2 infection. At the level of the study: Sequencing was performed on bulk RNA from unsorted whole blood, leaving chains unpaired.

J was trimmed by 10 bases and V by 4 bases; bases with no gene match: 12. Germline V gives CDR1 SEHNR, CDR2 FQNEAQ (reference sequence). The CDR3 is 16 residues long. Unique molecular identifiers were attached to individual cDNA molecules. MiXCR, run by TCRdb on the 5' RACE reads, gives a single entry per CDR3 protein. Seen here are 66,000 or so distinct CDR3 sequences, roughly 13% observed once, and the top ten hold roughly 8.3%. General observations from the study: VDJdb matching, biased toward anti-spike CD8 responses, missed private and CD4 specificities.

Sample: whole blood. The TCR was taken from an adult who was a healthcare worker with PCR-confirmed SARS-CoV-2 infection or an uninfected control (not recorded which). The rearrangement links TRBV7-9 to TRBJ1-4; 10 bases align to TRBD1. The DNA for the CDR3 is TGTGCCAGCAGCTCCAGCCTTGGGACAGGGGAAGGAAAACTGTTTTTT. It encodes CASSSSLGTGEGKLFF.